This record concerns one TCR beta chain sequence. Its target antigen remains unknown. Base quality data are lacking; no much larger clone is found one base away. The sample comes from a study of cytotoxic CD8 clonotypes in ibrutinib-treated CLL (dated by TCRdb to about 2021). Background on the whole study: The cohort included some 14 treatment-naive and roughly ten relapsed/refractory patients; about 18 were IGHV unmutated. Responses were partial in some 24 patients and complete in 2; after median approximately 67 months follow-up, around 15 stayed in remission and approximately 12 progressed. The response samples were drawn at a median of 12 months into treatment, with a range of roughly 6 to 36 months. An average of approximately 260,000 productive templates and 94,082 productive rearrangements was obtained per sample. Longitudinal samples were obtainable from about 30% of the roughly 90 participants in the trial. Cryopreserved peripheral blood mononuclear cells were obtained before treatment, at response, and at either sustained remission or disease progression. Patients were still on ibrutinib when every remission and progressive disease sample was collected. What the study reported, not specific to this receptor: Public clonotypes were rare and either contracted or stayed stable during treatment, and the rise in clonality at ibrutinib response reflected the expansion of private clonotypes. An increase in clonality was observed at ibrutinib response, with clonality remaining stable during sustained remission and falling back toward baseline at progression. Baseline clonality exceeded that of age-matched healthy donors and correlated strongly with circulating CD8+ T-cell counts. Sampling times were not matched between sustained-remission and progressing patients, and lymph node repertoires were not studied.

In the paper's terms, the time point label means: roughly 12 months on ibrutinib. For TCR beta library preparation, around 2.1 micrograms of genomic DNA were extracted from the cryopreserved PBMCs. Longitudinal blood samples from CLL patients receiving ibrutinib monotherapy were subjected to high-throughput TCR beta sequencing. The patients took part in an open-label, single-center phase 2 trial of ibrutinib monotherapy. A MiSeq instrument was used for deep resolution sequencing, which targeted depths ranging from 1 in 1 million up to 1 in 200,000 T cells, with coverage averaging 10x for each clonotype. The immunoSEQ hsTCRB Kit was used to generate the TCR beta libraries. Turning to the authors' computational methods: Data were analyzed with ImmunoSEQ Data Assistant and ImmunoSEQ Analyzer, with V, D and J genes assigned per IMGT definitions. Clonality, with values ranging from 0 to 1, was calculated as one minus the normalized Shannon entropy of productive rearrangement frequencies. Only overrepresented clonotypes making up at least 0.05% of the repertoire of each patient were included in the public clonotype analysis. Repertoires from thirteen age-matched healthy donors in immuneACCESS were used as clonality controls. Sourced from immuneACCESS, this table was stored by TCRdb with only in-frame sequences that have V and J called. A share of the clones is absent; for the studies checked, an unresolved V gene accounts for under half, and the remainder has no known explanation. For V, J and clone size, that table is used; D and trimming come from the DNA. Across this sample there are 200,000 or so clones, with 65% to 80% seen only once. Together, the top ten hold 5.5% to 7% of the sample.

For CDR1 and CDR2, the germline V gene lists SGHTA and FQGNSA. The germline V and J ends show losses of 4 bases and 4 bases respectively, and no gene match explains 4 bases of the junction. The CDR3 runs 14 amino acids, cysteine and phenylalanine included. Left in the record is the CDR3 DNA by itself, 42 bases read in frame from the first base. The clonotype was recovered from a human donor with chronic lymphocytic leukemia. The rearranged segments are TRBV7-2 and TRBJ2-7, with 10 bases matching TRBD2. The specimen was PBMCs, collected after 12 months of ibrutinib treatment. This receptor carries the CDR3 CASSWTSGRYEQYF. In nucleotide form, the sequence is TGTGCCAGCAGCTGGACTAGCGGAAGGTACGAGCAGTACTTC.